This T cell receptor (beta chain) was identified during a study of T cell responses to AZD1222 COVID-19 vaccine (dated by TCRdb to the early 2020s). Turning to the overall study: AZD1222 recipients given second doses at about 4 weeks or at about 12 weeks were pooled, since spike-specific TCR depth and breadth were not found to differ between the two schedules. A total of approximately 230 trial participants underwent TCR sequencing, of whom about 210 received two doses of AZD1222 and around 26 received two doses of the MenACWY control vaccine. Trial participants were enrolled by age into 18-55, 56-69 and 70-plus year subgroups, with approximately 150, 30 and 60 TCR-sequenced participants respectively.

The CDR3 regions of human TCRbeta chains were analyzed by immunosequencing. Under the source paper's analysis protocol: Repertoire TCRs were matched against a reference library of SARS-CoV-2-specific TCRs generated with the MIRA antigen-specificity platform. Breadth was defined as the fraction of unique TCRs that were SARS-CoV-2-associated. Depth was defined as the fraction of total T cells that were SARS-CoV-2-associated. Using the MIRA data, each spike-specific TCR was mapped to the spike region that the TCR reacts to and placed in a CD4 or CD8 class. Log10-transformed breadth and depth values were compared by one-way ANOVA with Sidak's multiple comparisons tests. Here the immuneACCESS table is served through TCRdb, limited to in-frame sequences with V and J called. Missing clones are a known gap in these copies; in checked studies unresolved V genes cover under half, and the rest lacks a known reason. That table gives V, J and clone size, and the DNA gave D and trimming. Across this sample there are about 100,000 clones, with about 86% seen only once. The biggest ten clones account for under 4% of the sample.

The time point label on this specimen signifies: baseline before first vaccination. Vaccinee samples were obtained from the UK trials COV001 and COV002, which included a single-blind randomized controlled phase 2/3 trial of AZD1222 (ChAdOx1 nCoV-19) in healthy adults. Trial participant PBMC samples were collected at day 0 and day 28 after the second dose for TCRbeta chain sequencing. Overall study outcomes, separate from this receptor: Conclusions about previously exposed vaccinees were limited because only six AZD1222 recipients were SARS-CoV-2 seropositive at baseline. Because no day 14 peak-response samples were available, repertoires were characterized only after the peak T cell response. The 56-69-year group was small, and its depth increase did not reach significance, likely because of low power. After two AZD1222 doses, spike-specific TCR breadth and depth were significantly higher than at day 0 and than in MenACWY recipients. Epitopes outside the regions mutated in the B.1.351 and B.1.1.7 variants were reportedly recognized by nearly half of the unique spike-specific TCRs. Most participants were white British and females outnumbered males, and the authors suggested that clonal diversity may have been underestimated. Vaccine-associated CD4 TCRs spanned the whole spike protein, with dominant responses in regions 160-218 and 743-854.

Concerning this clone: What antigen it recognizes has not been identified. Within one base of it there is no much larger clone, and no base qualities were kept.

Counted from cysteine to phenylalanine, this CDR3 has 12 amino acids. Only CDR3 DNA remains: 36 bases, in frame from the first base. From a lookup of the germline V gene (reference sequence), CDR1 and CDR2 are GTSNPN and SVGIG. The junction shows trimming of 0 bases on V and 4 bases on J, plus 6 bases between the germline ends. The rearrangement joined TRBV30 to TRBJ1-1; there is no confident call for the D gene. Source: peripheral blood, taken on day 0 of AZD1222 vaccination. This clonotype was sampled from an adult in good health. The CDR3 has the sequence CAWSVWGTEAFF. The nucleotides are TGTGCCTGGAGTGTATGGGGCACTGAAGCTTTCTTT.